This is a list of T cell receptor beta chains from one sample in a study of cytomegalovirus exposure and HLA in healthy donors. Libraries were prepared by immunoSEQ multiplex PCR; TCRdb keeps only in-frame clonotypes and omits some of them. This table lists 70,000 to 80,000 clones. Sequenced: PBMCs. These TCRs come from a man aged 35-49 years in good health and CMV-seronegative. Each CDR3 is given without its conserved first and last residue.

CDR3	V	J
ASSTRLAGSRSSEQF	TRBV7-9	TRBJ2-1
ASRVGQRNTEAF	TRBV7-8	TRBJ1-1
ASSGLTGPTQTLH	TRBV18	TRBJ1-6
ASSLAGRGSPLH	TRBV5-1	TRBJ1-6
ASNKVRQGGETQY	TRBV2	TRBJ2-5
ASRLSGNTEAF	TRBV6-6	TRBJ1-1
ASSGGPEGGDTQY	TRBV6-4	TRBJ2-3
ASSDTAGTEDTEAF	TRBV5-6	TRBJ1-1
ASSFMTSGVTREQF	TRBV7-9	TRBJ2-1
ASSLGGGQAVETQY	TRBV4-2	TRBJ2-5
ASSSAGGKDTQY	TRBV7-3	TRBJ2-3
ASSYDGQGVSGELF	TRBV6-5	TRBJ2-2
ASSLGGGAYEQY	TRBV19	TRBJ2-7
ASSQGLAVDNEQF	TRBV5-6	TRBJ2-1
ASSPAPGRGSQETQY	TRBV18	TRBJ2-5
ASSRVGRGLGDGNGYT	TRBV7-2	TRBJ1-2
ASSPLRTGGHTEAF	TRBV14	TRBJ1-1
ASSFTGTSSGNTIY	TRBV19	TRBJ1-3
ASSMVTDQNQPQH	TRBV19	TRBJ1-5
ASRRDSSGNTIY	TRBV6-1	TRBJ1-3
ASAADRVATQY	TRBV7-2	TRBJ2-5
ASLTGGRAEAF	TRBV28	TRBJ1-1
ASSPRDRGLGDTQY	TRBV9	TRBJ2-3
ASSSRRDRGYEQY	TRBV7-2	TRBJ2-7
ASSLGGGPNSPLH	TRBV7-9	TRBJ1-6
ASSLQGWRGYT	TRBV5-4	TRBJ1-2
ASRDSGGATDTQY	TRBV6-6	TRBJ2-3
ASSFGGGPTNYGYT	TRBV5-1	TRBJ1-2